The rows below give T cell receptor beta chains drawn from one sample of a study of post-analysis software for immune sequencing data. TCRdb re-derived calls from the PCR reads in MiXCR, one entry per CDR3 protein. The table lists over 700,000 distinct CDR3 sequences, 25% to 30% of them singletons. The sequenced sample was blood. The receptor source for this set is a girl aged 10 to 17 with multiple sclerosis. Each CDR3 is given with its conserved first and last residue. The D gene is left open where the match is weak. Only part of the rows carry a size: once, few, many, or a class if the clone is expanded.

v_gene	d_gene	abundance	j_gene	CDR3nt	CDR3aa
TRBV2	.	.	TRBJ2-1	TGTGCCAGCCGACCTAGGGTCTACAATGAGCAGTTCTTC	CASRPRVYNEQFF
TRBV20-1	TRBD2	.	TRBJ2-1	TGCAGTGCCGACGAGCGGGGGCCGTACAATGAGCAGTTCTTC	CSADERGPYNEQFF
TRBV6-1	.	.	TRBJ2-5	TGTGCCAGCACCGTGACAGGAAGGGAGCAAGAGACCCAGTACTTC	CASTVTGREQETQYF
TRBV2	.	.	TRBJ2-1	TGTGCCAGCAGTCTATCTAGTAGCCGTCAGTTCTTC	CASSLSSSRQFF
TRBV27	.	.	TRBJ2-2	TGTGCCAGCAGCCCTCAGATGTGGGACACCGGGGAGCTGTTTTTT	CASSPQMWDTGELFF
TRBV20-1	.	many	TRBJ2-7	TGCAGTGCTGTTAGCGGAAGGAGCTCCTACGAGCAGTACTTC	CSAVSGRSSYEQYF
TRBV25-1	.	.	TRBJ1-5	TGTGCCAGCAGTGAAGAGGTGGGGGGCCCTCCCCAGCATTTT	CASSEEVGGPPQHF
TRBV6-4	.	few	TRBJ2-1	TGTGCCAGCAGTGACTCGGGGGGGGGCGGTTTCAATGAGCAGTTCTTC	CASSDSGGGGFNEQFF
TRBV24-1	TRBD1	.	TRBJ1-5	TGTGCCACCAGTGACACCAGGGGGCCGGGTCAGCCCCAGCATTTT	CATSDTRGPGQPQHF
TRBV29-1	TRBD2	.	TRBJ2-2	TGCAGCGCCGAGGGACTAGCGGGAGCCGGGGAGCTGTTTTTT	CSAEGLAGAGELFF
TRBV6-5	.	few	TRBJ2-1	TGTGCCAGCAGTCCCATTGGCGCCGAGCAGTTCTTC	CASSPIGAEQFF
TRBV20-1	.	.	TRBJ2-5	TGCAGTGCTAGACGAGGAACCCAAGAGACCCAGTACTTC	CSARRGTQETQYF
TRBV4-3	.	many	TRBJ2-3	TGCGCCAGCAGCCAAGCGGCCGTAAGGTCAGATACGCAGTATTTT	CASSQAAVRSDTQYF
TRBV10-3	.	few	TRBJ2-3	TGTGCCATCAGCCTAACGGGACCAGGGAGCACAGATACGCAGTATTTT	CAISLTGPGSTDTQYF
TRBV20-1	.	.	TRBJ2-1	TGCAGTGCTAGAAAAAGGTCCTACAATGAGCAGTTCTTC	CSARKRSYNEQFF
TRBV5-1	.	many	TRBJ2-7	TGCGCCAGCAGCCAGCAATCAGGGGTCGAGCAGTACTTC	CASSQQSGVEQYF
TRBV7-8	.	.	TRBJ2-4	TGTGCCAGCAGCTTAGTTGGGGGGAACATTCAGTACTTC	CASSLVGGNIQYF
TRBV5-1	TRBD1	many	TRBJ1-2	TGCGCCAGCAGCTTGGATGTCGGGACAGGGAGCTACACCTTC	CASSLDVGTGSYTF
TRBV5-6	.	few	TRBJ2-7	TGTGCCAGCAGCTTTAAGCCTTGGGACTACGAGCAGTACTTC	CASSFKPWDYEQYF
TRBV6-1	.	few	TRBJ2-7	TGTGCCATCGAAGGGGGTTCCTACGAGCAGTACTTC	CAIEGGSYEQYF
TRBV3-1	TRBD2	.	TRBJ2-4	TGTGCCAGCAGCCCGCGGGCTAGCGGGAGCTTTCAAAACATTCAGTACTTC	CASSPRASGSFQNIQYF
TRBV4-3	.	few	TRBJ1-1	TGCGCCAGCAGCCAAGATCCCACCCTCCCCGAGAAAGCTTTCTTT	CASSQDPTLPEKAFF
TRBV5-1	TRBD2	.	TRBJ2-3	TGCGCCAGCAGCTTGACCGGGACTAGTGGCTTGGATACGCAGTATTTT	CASSLTGTSGLDTQYF
TRBV7-2	.	once	TRBJ1-1	TGTGCCAGCAGCCCCCGAGCGAGTGGGACTGAAGCTTTCTTT	CASSPRASGTEAFF
TRBV5-4	TRBD1	.	TRBJ2-3	TGTGCCAGCAGCTACGTCCCGGGACAGGGGGGAGATACGCAGTATTTT	CASSYVPGQGGDTQYF
TRBV20-1	.	few	TRBJ2-5	TGCAGTGCTGTTAAAGAGACCCAGTACTTC	CSAVKETQYF
TRBV10-3	.	few	TRBJ1-4	TGTGCCATCAGTGAGTCGTCTGTCGGGACTAATGAAAAACTGTTTTTT	CAISESSVGTNEKLFF
TRBV9	.	few	TRBJ2-1	TGTGCCAGCAGCGTAGTTCGGATTTACAATGAGCAGTTCTTC	CASSVVRIYNEQFF
TRBV29-1	.	many	TRBJ2-5	TGCAGCGTTGAGTGGCCAGGGCAAGAGACCCAGTACTTC	CSVEWPGQETQYF
TRBV3-1	TRBD1	.	TRBJ2-1	TGTGCCAGCAGCCCGCCGGGGACAGGGGGCGGATTTGAGCAGTTCTTC	CASSPPGTGGGFEQFF
TRBV12-3/TRBV12-4	.	.	TRBJ1-2	TGTGCCAGCAGTTTATCCCCAAGGTCGGAGTATTATGGCTACACCTTC	CASSLSPRSEYYGYTF
TRBV6-6	TRBD1	many	TRBJ1-2	TGTGCCAGCAGCCCCACCCCAGACAGGGGGTCAGGAGGCTACACCTTC	CASSPTPDRGSGGYTF
TRBV5-5	TRBD1	.	TRBJ1-2	TGTGCCAGCAGCGCAGGGACAGGGAGCAACTATGGCTACACCTTC	CASSAGTGSNYGYTF
TRBV4-3	.	.	TRBJ1-2	TGCGCCAGCAGCCAAACGGGACCCTATAACGGCTACACCTTC	CASSQTGPYNGYTF
TRBV12-3/TRBV12-4	.	.	TRBJ2-3	TGTGCCAGCACCGCCGGGACACCGAGCGCAGATACGCAGTATTTT	CASTAGTPSADTQYF
TRBV13	TRBD2	.	TRBJ2-7	TGTGCCAGCAGCTCATTAGCGGGAGAGGGAAACGAGCAGTACTTC	CASSSLAGEGNEQYF
TRBV20-1	.	few	TRBJ2-1	TGCAGTGCTAACTGGCAGCGACAGCAGTTCTTC	CSANWQRQQFF
TRBV10-3	.	.	TRBJ2-5	TGTGCCATCAGCAGGGACCTCGGGAGAGAGACCCAGTACTTC	CAISRDLGRETQYF
TRBV20-1	TRBD2	.	TRBJ2-3	TGCAGTGCTAGAGATAGCCTAGCGGGAAGGTTCGGCACAGATACGCAGTATTTT	CSARDSLAGRFGTDTQYF
TRBV12-3/TRBV12-4	.	.	TRBJ1-5	TGTGCCAGCAGGAACGGGGGACAGCCCCAGCATTTT	CASRNGGQPQHF
TRBV11-2	TRBD1	many	TRBJ2-3	TGTGCCAGCAGCTACGGGACAGGGGGGACAGATACGCAGTATTTT	CASSYGTGGTDTQYF
TRBV7-2	.	.	TRBJ2-2	TGTGCCAGCAGCCCCCAGGGAGCCGGGGAGCTGTTTTTT	CASSPQGAGELFF
TRBV14	.	.	TRBJ1-2	TGTGCCAGCAGCCAAGAACCAGGGAACAGGGCCTCGGCTGGCTGCACCTTC	CASSQEPGNRASAGCTF
TRBV6-5	.	few	TRBJ1-2	TGTGCCAGCGGTGGACAGATCTATGGCTACACCTTC	CASGGQIYGYTF
TRBV29-1	.	.	TRBJ1-2	TGCAGCGTGGGACCCTCCGGGGGCTACACCTTC	CSVGPSGGYTF
TRBV7-9	TRBD2	.	TRBJ2-5	TGTGCCAGCAGCTCCCTACTAGCGGGAGAGACCCAGTACTTC	CASSSLLAGETQYF
TRBV6-1	.	.	TRBJ2-1	TGTGCCAGCAGTGAACAGCTCAACTACAGTGAGCAGTTCTTC	CASSEQLNYSEQFF
TRBV29-1	TRBD1	few	TRBJ2-6	TGCAGCGTTTCCGGGACAGGGGGAGTCTCTGGGGCCAACGTCCTGACTTTC	CSVSGTGGVSGANVLTF
TRBV20-1	TRBD2	few	TRBJ2-7	TGCAGTGCTAGAGCCCCTGGGACTAGGCCCTCCGAGCAGTACTTC	CSARAPGTRPSEQYF